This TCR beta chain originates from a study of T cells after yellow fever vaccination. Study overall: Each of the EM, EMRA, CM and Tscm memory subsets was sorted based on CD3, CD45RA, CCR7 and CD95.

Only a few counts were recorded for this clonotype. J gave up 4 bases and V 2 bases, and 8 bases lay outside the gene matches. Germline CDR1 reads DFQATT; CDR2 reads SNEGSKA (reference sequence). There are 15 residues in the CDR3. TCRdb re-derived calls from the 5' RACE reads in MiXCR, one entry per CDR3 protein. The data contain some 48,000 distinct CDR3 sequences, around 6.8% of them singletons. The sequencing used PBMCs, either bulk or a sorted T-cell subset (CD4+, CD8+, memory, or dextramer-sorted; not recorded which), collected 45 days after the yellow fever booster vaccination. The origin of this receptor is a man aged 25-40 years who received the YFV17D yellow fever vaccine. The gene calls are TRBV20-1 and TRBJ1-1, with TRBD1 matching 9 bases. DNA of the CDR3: TGCAGTGCTAGATCGGGGACAGGGAGAGGCACTGAAGCTTTCTTT. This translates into CSARSGTGRGTEAFF.